This TCR beta chain was documented in a study of CD8 T cells in ankylosing spondylitis. Findings and caveats of the study: Made up of 7 to 9 highly homologous variants, a TCR beta motif appeared characteristic of ankylosing spondylitis blood. Clones linked to disease were reported to show significant enrichment in matched ankylosing spondylitis synovial fluid.

Germline CDR1 SGHVS, CDR2 FNYEAQ. The CDR3 extends over 18 amino acids. V was clipped by 1 base and J by 3 bases, with 18 bases between them. With respect to this clonotype: Its antigen is still unknown.

A single record per CDR3 protein comes from TCRdb applying MiXCR to the 5' RACE reads. Of approximately 110,000 distinct CDR3 sequences in the sample, about 24% were seen once. The J gene is TRBJ1-4, the V gene TRBV7-6; TRBD1 might be the D (5 bases). This clonotype was obtained from a male donor with ankylosing spondylitis. Sequenced input: synovial fluid, either unsorted or a sorted T cell fraction (not recorded which). The CDR3: CASSLVAGQGNANEKLFF. CDR3 bases: TGTGCCAGCAGCTTAGTGGCAGGCCAGGGCAATGCTAATGAAAAACTGTTTTTT.